The entry below describes one T cell receptor (beta chain). Its specificity is not known. These data originate in a study of shared clonotypes between healthy human individuals. Points from the study as a whole: Non-shared clonotypes showed lower generation probabilities than clonotypes common to all four donors.

Each replicate PCR on the sorted subsets used around 200 ng DNA (around 30,000 T cell genomes). The protocol was immunoSEQ multiplex PCR, while the TCRdb copy is restricted to in-frame clones and leaves out a portion. The sample has 2 million to 3 million clones, 90% to 95% seen once; the top ten hold about 0.34%. Trimming left V 6 bases short and J 2 bases short, with 16 bases between. The CDR3 covers 16 residues. Germline V lookup: CDR1 WSHSY, CDR2 SAAADI. J is TRBJ2-2 and V is TRBV10-2, with D perhaps matching TRBD1 or TRBD2 (5 bases each). The sample consisted of naive CD4+ T cells from PBMCs. Documented subset: CD45RA+ positively selected. The sequence came from a man between 18 and 35 years old in good health. Some clones in this sample may be carry-over from other donors' samples. The CDR3 loop reads CASRKTEGSNTGELFF. CDR3 DNA sequence: TGCGCCAGCAGGAAGACCGAGGGGAGTAACACCGGGGAGCTGTTTTTT.